This is a list of T cell receptor beta chains from one sample in a study of shared clonotypes between healthy human individuals. Clones were read by immunoSEQ multiplex PCR, and TCRdb kept only the in-frame ones, dropping some. The sample shows about half a million clones, 81% of them seen only once. Specimen: PBMCs. The receptors were sampled from a woman aged 40 to 49 in good health. Some clones in this sample may be carry-over from other donors' samples. The CDR3 runs from the conserved cysteine through the conserved F or W. The order of the fields is V gene, clone size, D gene, J gene, CDR3 DNA, CDR3 protein. The D gene is left open where the match is weak. Rows give clone size only sometimes, using once, few, many, or a class for an expanded clone.

TRBV10-3	NA	NA	TRBJ2-1	TGTGCCATCAGTGTTTGGGCGGGGAGCTCCTACAATGAGCAGTTCTTC	CAISVWAGSSYNEQFF
TRBV7-8	NA	TRBD2	TRBJ2-1	TGTGCCAGCAGCCGAGAAGCGGGACGGGAGCAGTTCTTC	CASSREAGREQFF
TRBV5-1	NA	NA	TRBJ1-4	TGCGCCAGTGCGGCCGCAACTAATGAAAAACTGTTTTTT	CASAAATNEKLFF
TRBV18	NA	NA	TRBJ2-7	TGTGCCAGCTCTCTCGACAGAAACTCCTACGAGCAGTACTTC	CASSLDRNSYEQYF
TRBV28	NA	NA	TRBJ1-2	TGTGCCAGCAGTTTTCGGACATACTATGGCTACACCTTC	CASSFRTYYGYTF
TRBV6-1	NA	NA	TRBJ2-4	TGTGCCAGCACTGACGGGTTGGCCAAAAACATTCAGTACTTC	CASTDGLAKNIQYF
TRBV21-1	NA	NA	TRBJ1-2	TGTGCCAGCCCGGGTCGCGGGGGGGCGATGCGGTATGGCTACACCTTC	CASPGRGGAMRYGYTF
TRBV28	NA	TRBD2	TRBJ2-7	TGTGCCAGCTCCCCCCGGTTCACTAGCGGGAGGACTGAGCAGTACTTC	CASSPRFTSGRTEQYF
TRBV5-1	once	TRBD2	TRBJ2-1	TGCGCCAGCAGCTCTACCGGGACTAGCGAGCAGGAGCAGTTCTTC	CASSSTGTSEQEQFF
TRBV6-4	few	NA	TRBJ1-2	TGTGCCAGCAGTGAGGGTAACTATGGCTACACCTTC	CASSEGNYGYTF
TRBV7-9	NA	NA	TRBJ2-1	TGTGCCAGCAGCTTAGCGGCACAGTACTCCTACAATGAGCAGTTCTTC	CASSLAAQYSYNEQFF
TRBV7-8	many	TRBD1	TRBJ1-2	TGTGCCAGCAGCCTCCGACAGGGAAACTATGGCTACACCTTC	CASSLRQGNYGYTF
TRBV4-2	NA	TRBD1	TRBJ1-4	TGTGCCAGCAGCCAGAGACAGGGGGCTGAAAAACTGTTTTTT	CASSQRQGAEKLFF
TRBV10-2	NA	NA	TRBJ2-7	TGCGCCAGCAGCCAGACGGAGAGCTCCTACGAGCAGTACTTC	CASSQTESSYEQYF
TRBV15	NA	TRBD2	TRBJ2-7	TGTGCCACCAGCAGCCTAGCGGGAGGCTCTTACGAGCAGTACTTC	CATSSLAGGSYEQYF
TRBV18	NA	TRBD1	TRBJ1-4	TGTGCCAGCTCACCACCCATCGGGACAGGGAATGAAAAACTGTTTTTT	CASSPPIGTGNEKLFF
TRBV15	NA	NA	TRBJ1-5	TGTGCCACCAGCAGAGAGGGCGTGGGGGTAGGGGACAATCAGCCCCAGCATTTT	CATSREGVGVGDNQPQHF
TRBV4-2	few	NA	TRBJ2-2	TGTGCCAGCAGCCAAGATTTGGGAACCGGCGGGGAGCTGTTTTTT	CASSQDLGTGGELFF
TRBV28	NA	NA	TRBJ2-3	TGTGCCAGTAAGAGGGTTCACACAGATACGCAGTATTTT	CASKRVHTDTQYF
TRBV30	NA	NA	TRBJ2-2	TGTGCCTGGACAAGGGGTTTGAACACCGGGGAGCTGTTTTTT	CAWTRGLNTGELFF
TRBV27	NA	NA	TRBJ1-3	TGTGCCAGCAGTTTACAGAGGTCTGGAAACACCATATATTTT	CASSLQRSGNTIYF
TRBV12-1	few	NA	TRBJ2-2	TGTGCCAGCAGCCCGGGTCCGGGACTAGCGGGAGAAACCGGGGAGCTGTTTTTT	CASSPGPGLAGETGELFF